The T cell receptor beta chain under discussion was sequenced for a study of blood T cell repertoires in COVID-19. Assay: immunoSEQ multiplex PCR; the TCRdb copy retains only in-frame clones and omits some. The sample holds about 49,000 clones, about 83% seen once. Germline V CDR1 and CDR2: MNHEY, SMNVEV (reference sequence). The CDR3 runs 18 residues. V was clipped by 5 bases and J by 3 bases, with 24 bases between them. Material for sequencing was peripheral blood. This TCR came from a man aged 45-65 years with acute or convalescent COVID-19. The chain recombines TRBV27 with TRBJ2-3; TRBD1 is a possible D gene (6 bases). The CDR3 reads CASSPFRHRESRTDTQYF. The CDR3 nucleotides are TGTGCCAGCAGTCCTTTCAGGCACAGGGAGAGTCGAACAGATACGCAGTATTTT.